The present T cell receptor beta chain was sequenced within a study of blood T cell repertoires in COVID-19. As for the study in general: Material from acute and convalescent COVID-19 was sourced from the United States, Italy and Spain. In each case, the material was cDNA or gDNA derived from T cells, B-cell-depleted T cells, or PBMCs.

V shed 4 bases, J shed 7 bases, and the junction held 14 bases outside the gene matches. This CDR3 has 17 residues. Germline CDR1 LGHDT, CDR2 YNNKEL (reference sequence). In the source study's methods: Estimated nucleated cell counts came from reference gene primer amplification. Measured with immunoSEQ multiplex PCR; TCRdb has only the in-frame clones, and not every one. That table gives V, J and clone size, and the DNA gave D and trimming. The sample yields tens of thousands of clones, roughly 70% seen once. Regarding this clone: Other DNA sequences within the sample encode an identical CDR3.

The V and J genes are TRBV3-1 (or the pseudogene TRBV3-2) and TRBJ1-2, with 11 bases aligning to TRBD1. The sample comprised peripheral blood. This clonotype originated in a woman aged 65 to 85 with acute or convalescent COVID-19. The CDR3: CASSRRTGGSLGGGYTF. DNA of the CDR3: TGTGCCAGCAGCCGAAGGACAGGGGGCTCACTTGGGGGTGGCTACACCTTC.